Each of the 22 T cell receptor beta chains below was sequenced from the same sample in a study of control samples from healthy donors and cancer patients. The repertoire was sequenced with immunoSEQ multiplex PCR; TCRdb's copy has only in-frame clones and lacks some. The sample lists hundreds of thousands of clones; 75% to 95% were seen once. Specimen: PBMCs. The receptors were sampled from a man in his forties with head and neck cancer.

The rearrangement joins TRBV28 to TRBJ2-1, with 11 bases fitting TRBD1. The CDR3 totals 17 residues. The trim removed 6 bases at V and 3 bases at J, leaving 10 bases unmatched. The germline V gene encodes CDR1 MDHEN and CDR2 SYDVKM. The CDR3 is CASRPLTGTGGYNEQFF. CDR3 in DNA: TGTGCCAGCAGACCCTTAACCGGGACAGGGGGCTACAATGAGCAGTTCTTC.

The rearrangement uses TRBV7-2 and TRBJ2-6; 10 positions agree with TRBD1. J was trimmed by 0 bases and V by 7 bases; bases with no gene match: 6. Germline V gene sequence: CDR1 SGHTA, CDR2 FQGNSA. There are 17 residues in the CDR3. CDR3 nucleotide sequence: TGTGCCAGCAAACCGGGACAGGGGAACTCTGGGGCCAACGTCCTGACTTTC. This translates into CASKPGQGNSGANVLTF.

V usage is TRBV5-6 and J usage is TRBJ1-2; tentatively, D is TRBD1 (6 bases). The CDR3 totals 15 residues. The germline V and J ends were trimmed by 2 bases and 2 bases, with 13 bases remaining between them. CDR1 SGHDT and CDR2 YYEEEE come from the germline V gene. The CDR3 region is CASSFTGIRNYGYTF. CDR3 in DNA: TGTGCCAGCAGCTTTACAGGGATCCGGAACTATGGCTACACCTTC.

V is TRBV19 and J is TRBJ1-5, with 8 nucleotides matching TRBD1. The CDR3 spans 15 residues. V lost 4 bases, J lost 2 bases, and 4 bases stayed unmatched. Germline CDR1 reads LNHDA; CDR2 reads SQIVND (reference sequence). CDR3 protein: CASSTTGEGNQPQHF. CDR3 in DNA: TGTGCCAGTAGTACGACAGGGGAGGGCAATCAGCCCCAGCATTTT.

The genes are TRBV7-2 and TRBJ2-5; D may be TRBD1 or TRBD2 (6 bases each). Per germline, CDR1 SGHTA and CDR2 FQGNSA. This CDR3 has 14 amino acids. Trimming removed 7 bases from V and 6 bases from J, with 18 bases in between. CDR3 sequence (DNA): TGTGCCAGCAACATGCGGAGGGGGTGGAAGACCCAGTACTTC. Encoded protein: CASNMRRGWKTQYF.

V usage is TRBV9 and J usage is TRBJ2-3; D gene unclear. The CDR3 extends over 15 amino acids. From germline, CDR1 is SGDLS and CDR2 YYNGEE. The V end was cut by 0 bases, the J end by 0 bases, with 8 bases between. This chain's CDR3 is CASSVDGTSTDTQYF. CDR3 DNA: TGTGCCAGCAGCGTAGACGGAACTAGCACAGATACGCAGTATTTT.

The chain is built from TRBV5-1 and TRBJ1-2; no clear D gene. The V end lost 0 bases, the J end lost 3 bases, and 6 bases lay between the germline ends. The CDR3 spans 13 residues. Germline V gene sequence: CDR1 SGHRS, CDR2 YFSETQ. The CDR3 reads CASSLAGYYGYTF. The CDR3 region has the DNA TGCGCCAGCAGCTTGGCCGGCTACTATGGCTACACCTTC.

This sequence joins TRBV3-1 (or the pseudogene TRBV3-2) and TRBJ2-7; D is possibly TRBD2 (6 bases). The CDR3 extends over 13 amino acids. Germline values: CDR1 LGHDT, CDR2 YNNKEL (reference sequence). V dropped 0 bases and J dropped 9 bases, with 12 bases sitting between them. The CDR3 reads CASSQDRDLVQYF. The CDR3 DNA follows: TGTGCCAGCAGCCAAGACAGGGACTTGGTGCAGTACTTC.

The chain combines TRBV28 with TRBJ1-2, with no clear D. Germline values: CDR1 MDHEN, CDR2 SYDVKM. Trimming took off 5 bases at V and 6 bases at J, with 10 bases between the two ends. The CDR3 has 12 residues. The CDR3 here is CASSTPQDGYTF. CDR3 coding DNA: TGTGCCAGCAGTACGCCACAAGATGGCTACACCTTC.

The J gene is TRBJ2-4, the V gene TRBV5-4; perhaps TRBD2 as D (5 bases). The germline V gene encodes CDR1 SGHNT and CDR2 YYREEE (reference sequence). Deletions cut 0 bases from V and 1 base from J, with 11 bases between. The CDR3 consists of 16 residues. The CDR3 DNA reads as TGTGCCAGCAGCTTGGTGGGAGAGTTTGCCAAAAACATTCAGTACTTC. Protein: CASSLVGEFAKNIQYF.

The rearrangement uses TRBV27 and TRBJ2-7; D might be TRBD1 or TRBD2, each matching 6 bases. Between the trimmed V and J ends, which lost 2 bases and 2 bases, there was a span of 10 bases. This CDR3 region has 14 residues. CDR1 and CDR2 (germline): MNHEY, SMNVEV (reference sequence). CDR3 bases: TGTGCCAGCAGTTTAAGCCGGGGGCCCTACGAGCAGTACTTC. As protein: CASSLSRGPYEQYF.

The V gene is TRBV24-1, the J gene TRBJ1-1, with TRBD1 identical over 7 bases. V dropped 5 bases and J dropped 5; count of bases not matched to a gene: 7. Germline CDR1 is KGHDR and CDR2 is SFDVKD. CDR3 length: 14 amino acids. The CDR3 protein is CATSAIRGGTEAFF. CDR3 nucleotide sequence: TGTGCCACCAGTGCCATCAGGGGGGGGACTGAAGCTTTCTTT.

V is TRBV29-1 and J is TRBJ1-1; D is perhaps TRBD1 (5 bases). Germline lookup yields CDR1 SQVTM and CDR2 ANQGSEA. V was shortened by 0 bases and J by 11 bases, with 19 bases between the two germline ends. This CDR3 is 14 amino acids long. The chain's CDR3 is CSVEDPPGGGKAFF. CDR3 nucleotide sequence: TGCAGCGTTGAAGATCCTCCCGGGGGTGGGAAGGCTTTCTTT.

The chain carries TRBV30 and TRBJ1-4; 7 positions match TRBD1. CDR3 length equals 15 residues. Losses at the gene ends were 4 bases for V and 2 bases for J; bases not matched to a gene: 7. The germline gives CDR1 GTSNPN, CDR2 SVGIG (reference sequence). The CDR3 bases are TGTGCCTGGACTATCCCGACAGGGACTAATGAAAAACTGTTTTTT. It encodes CAWTIPTGTNEKLFF.

The chain employs TRBV2 and TRBJ1-4; D gene ambiguous. Germline lookup yields CDR1 SNHLY and CDR2 FYNNEI. V was trimmed by 2 bases and J by 5 bases, leaving 24 bases between them. The CDR3 is made up of 19 amino acids. For the CDR3, the DNA is TGTGCCAGCAGTGAACCACACGACGCGAGTCGGTGGGAGAATGAAAAACTGTTTTTT. This sequence encodes CASSEPHDASRWENEKLFF.

In this sample, this clone turned up a few times. The rearrangement links TRBV5-1 to TRBJ2-7; TRBD1 might be the D (5 bases). Trimming removed 0 bases from V and 0 bases from J, with 16 bases in between. CDR1 SGHRS and CDR2 YFSETQ come from the germline V gene. The CDR3 extends over 17 amino acids. Here the CDR3 reads CASSLGGQGISSYEQYF. The CDR3 nucleotides read TGCGCCAGCAGCTTGGGCGGACAAGGGATTTCCTCCTACGAGCAGTACTTC. The full variable domain, completed using reference TRBV5-1 and TRBJ2-7, is KAGVTQTPRYLIKTRGQQVTLSCSPISGHRSVSWYQQTPGQGLQFLFEYFSETQRNKGNFPGRFSGRQFSNSRSEMNVSTLELGDSALYLCASSLGGQGISSYEQYFGPGTRLTVT.

The chain couples TRBV7-9 to TRBJ1-3; the match to TRBD1 covers 10 bases. J gave up 1 base and V 5 bases, and 5 bases lay outside the gene matches. The V gene's germline CDR1 is SEHNR and CDR2 FQNEAQ (reference sequence). CDR3 length: 16 amino acids. The CDR3 loop is CASSAGQGVSGNTIYF. The CDR3 nucleotides are TGTGCCAGCAGCGCCGGACAGGGGGTTTCTGGAAACACCATATATTTT.

The chain recombines TRBV5-4 with TRBJ2-5; TRBD1 aligns across 7 bases. Germline V gene data show CDR1 as SGHNT and CDR2 as YYREEE (reference sequence). J was trimmed by 4 bases and V by 0 bases; bases with no gene match: 9. The CDR3 is 16 residues long. In DNA form, the CDR3 reads TGTGCCAGCAGCTTGGATGGACAGGCGAAGAGAGAGACCCAGTACTTC. This gives the protein CASSLDGQAKRETQYF.

This clone was seen only a few times. V gene TRBV29-1 combines with J gene TRBJ2-3; D perhaps matches TRBD2 (7 bases). The germline gives CDR1 SQVTM, CDR2 ANQGSEA. The CDR3 extends over 13 amino acids. The V end lost 8 bases, the J end lost 4 bases, and 16 bases lay between the germline ends. The CDR3 spells CSSGSGGADTQYF. DNA of the CDR3: TGCAGCTCGGGGTCGGGGGGCGCAGATACGCAGTATTTT.

This chain uses TRBV9 with TRBJ2-3; 12 bases fit TRBD2. The CDR3 is 15 amino acids. The V gene end was trimmed by 4 bases and the J gene end by 4 bases; junction bases not matched to a gene: 4. Looked up from germline, CDR1 is SGDLS and CDR2 is YYNGEE. The CDR3 DNA reads TGTGCCAGCAGCTCGGCTAGCGGGAGGGCAGATACGCAGTATTTT. This translates into CASSSASGRADTQYF.

The V call is TRBV24-1, the J call TRBJ2-7, with 11 bases fitting TRBD1. The CDR3 is 14 amino acids. The germline gives CDR1 KGHDR, CDR2 SFDVKD. After removal of 5 bases from V and 3 bases from J, the junction contained 2 bases not matched to a gene. As DNA, the CDR3 is TGTGCCACCAGTGCTGGGACAGGGGGCTACGAGCAGTACTTC. Translated: CATSAGTGGYEQYF.

The CDR3 region is CASSSTGTGWGNDETQYF. CDR3 DNA: TGTGCCAGCAGTTCAACCGGGACAGGGTGGGGGAACGACGAGACCCAGTACTTC. V is TRBV27 and J is TRBJ2-5; the match to TRBD1 covers 9 bases. This CDR3 contains 18 residues. The germline V gene encodes CDR1 MNHEY and CDR2 SMNVEV (reference sequence). The J segment lost 5 bases and the V segment lost 4 bases, leaving 17 bases of the junction unmatched.